The TCR beta chain under discussion was sequenced for a study of human T cells and chemical hapten exposure. In the original analysis: Sample-level TCR yields exhibited a median of around 100,000, with a range of 23,224 to 690,600. TCRdb fed the RACE reads into MiXCR, producing one record per CDR3 protein. TCRdb's processing, not the study's, gives the V and J calls here. Found here are more than 250,000 distinct CDR3 sequences, approximately 8.6% of them singletons; the top ten hold over 2%. Whole-study results and caveats: A positive correlation with patch test score was shown by PT1 expanded TCR counts.

Notes on this clonotype: Its matching antigen is unknown.

Time point noted: pre-sensitization, week 0. Stated treatment: therapeutic diphenylcyclopropenone sensitization with weekly scalp DPC. The CDR3 loop spans 16 amino acids. With V trimmed by 10 bases and J by 4 bases, 12 bases remained unmatched. Germline CDR1 and CDR2: MNHEY and SMNVEV (reference sequence). This receptor was taken from a woman in her thirties or forties with alopecia areata. Some clones in this sample may be carry-over from other donors' samples. V usage is TRBV27 and J usage is TRBJ2-2; 10 bases align to TRBD1. Sequenced here: whole blood, sampled in connection with sensitization to the hapten diphenylcyclopropenone (DPC). The CDR3 sequence: CATSLRTGGITGELFF. In nucleotides, the CDR3 is TGTGCCACCAGCTTGCGGACAGGGGGGATCACCGGGGAGCTGTTTTTT.